Listed below are T cell receptor beta chains from one sample, sequenced in a study of blood T cell repertoires in COVID-19. Some clones are missing from TCRdb's copy, which holds only in-frame ones; the method was immunoSEQ multiplex PCR. The sample lists 270,000 or so clones; 65% to 90% were seen once. Sequenced input: peripheral blood. The receptor source for this set is a human donor in a cohort sampled during active COVID-19. Both conserved end residues are part of each CDR3. D genes are given only for firm matches. Only some rows state a clone size, as once, few, many or a class for expanded clones.

CDR3 length: 14; V gene: TRBV11-2; clone size: NA; D gene: NA; CDR3 protein: CASSLGIRRETQYF
CDR3 length: 11; V gene: TRBV7-9; clone size: few; D gene: NA; CDR3 protein: CASSSGLKEVF
CDR3 length: 16; V gene: TRBV3-1/TRBV3-2; clone size: once; D gene: TRBD2; CDR3 protein: CASSPPGLAGPETQYF
CDR3 length: 17; V gene: TRBV3-1/TRBV3-2; clone size: few; D gene: TRBD1; CDR3 protein: CASSHPRDRYSNQPQHF
CDR3 length: 14; V gene: TRBV19; clone size: NA; D gene: TRBD1; CDR3 protein: CASSTSGGAYEQYF
CDR3 length: 15; V gene: TRBV5-1; clone size: NA; D gene: NA; CDR3 protein: CASSFVGRSTDTQYF
CDR3 length: 14; V gene: TRBV6-5; clone size: NA; D gene: NA; CDR3 protein: CASRAGQLNQPQHF
CDR3 length: 15; V gene: TRBV3-1/TRBV3-2; clone size: NA; D gene: TRBD2; CDR3 protein: CASSSASGSRYEQFF
CDR3 length: 15; V gene: TRBV5-1; clone size: many; D gene: NA; CDR3 protein: CASTPGGSNTGELFF
CDR3 length: 20; V gene: TRBV6-4; clone size: few; D gene: NA; CDR3 protein: CASSDSIRLEPTVAKNIQYF
CDR3 length: 14; V gene: TRBV19; clone size: NA; D gene: NA; CDR3 protein: CASSTSSWVGRTFF
CDR3 length: 12; V gene: TRBV7-9; clone size: NA; D gene: NA; CDR3 protein: CASSSELAKLVF
CDR3 length: 13; V gene: TRBV3-1/TRBV3-2; clone size: NA; D gene: NA; CDR3 protein: CASSHDVRGRTFF
CDR3 length: 15; V gene: TRBV6-2/TRBV6-3; clone size: NA; D gene: TRBD1; CDR3 protein: CASSYFRGLNTEAFF
CDR3 length: 17; V gene: TRBV3-1/TRBV3-2; clone size: NA; D gene: TRBD2; CDR3 protein: CASSPYLAGGDTGELFF
CDR3 length: 18; V gene: TRBV4-1; clone size: NA; D gene: NA; CDR3 protein: CASSQESRLGDPTDTQYF
CDR3 length: 14; V gene: TRBV5-5; clone size: NA; D gene: NA; CDR3 protein: CASSWTTATGELFF
CDR3 length: 13; V gene: TRBV7-2; clone size: NA; D gene: NA; CDR3 protein: CASSLEYRGEAFF
CDR3 length: 15; V gene: TRBV5-4; clone size: many; D gene: NA; CDR3 protein: CASSAWADPRNTIYF
CDR3 length: 15; V gene: TRBV30; clone size: NA; D gene: NA; CDR3 protein: CAWRAGLGYNSPLHF
CDR3 length: 18; V gene: TRBV3-1/TRBV3-2; clone size: once; D gene: TRBD2; CDR3 protein: CASSPTVSGTRHTGELFF
CDR3 length: 16; V gene: TRBV18; clone size: once; D gene: TRBD1; CDR3 protein: CASSPAQGAYGNTIYF
CDR3 length: 13; V gene: TRBV19; clone size: NA; D gene: NA; CDR3 protein: CATHHRNNQPQHF
CDR3 length: 14; V gene: TRBV6-5; clone size: once; D gene: NA; CDR3 protein: CASSLAQANNEQFF
CDR3 length: 15; V gene: TRBV6-1; clone size: few; D gene: TRBD1; CDR3 protein: CASSEATGRRVEQYF
CDR3 length: 14; V gene: TRBV5-1; clone size: NA; D gene: TRBD2; CDR3 protein: CASSASGFTGELFF
CDR3 length: 15; V gene: TRBV28; clone size: NA; D gene: TRBD1; CDR3 protein: CASSLTGVYNQPQHF
CDR3 length: 15; V gene: TRBV5-1; clone size: NA; D gene: TRBD1; CDR3 protein: CASSPRDRVADTQYF
CDR3 length: 13; V gene: TRBV5-1; clone size: NA; D gene: NA; CDR3 protein: CASASGLQETQYF
CDR3 length: 14; V gene: TRBV4-2; clone size: once; D gene: NA; CDR3 protein: CASSQGGEDTEAFF
CDR3 length: 13; V gene: TRBV19; clone size: NA; D gene: NA; CDR3 protein: CASSIDSRYGYTF
CDR3 length: 13; V gene: TRBV7-2; clone size: NA; D gene: NA; CDR3 protein: CASSFNRVDGYTF
CDR3 length: 16; V gene: TRBV3-1/TRBV3-2; clone size: NA; D gene: NA; CDR3 protein: CASSPFGVLMSGGYTF
CDR3 length: 13; V gene: TRBV5-8; clone size: few; D gene: NA; CDR3 protein: CASSRGNTGELFF
CDR3 length: 17; V gene: TRBV3-1/TRBV3-2; clone size: NA; D gene: TRBD2; CDR3 protein: CASSPTAGTSVSYEQYF
CDR3 length: 15; V gene: TRBV2; clone size: NA; D gene: NA; CDR3 protein: CASNLFLVANEKLFF
CDR3 length: 14; V gene: TRBV6-5; clone size: NA; D gene: TRBD1; CDR3 protein: CASSRGRGNQPQHF
CDR3 length: 16; V gene: TRBV2; clone size: NA; D gene: NA; CDR3 protein: CASSETPQGTNYGYTF
CDR3 length: 14; V gene: TRBV7-8; clone size: NA; D gene: NA; CDR3 protein: CASSFPGVRNTIYF
CDR3 length: 14; V gene: TRBV6-5; clone size: NA; D gene: NA; CDR3 protein: CASRDLTGNTEAFF
CDR3 length: 18; V gene: TRBV6-2/TRBV6-3; clone size: NA; D gene: NA; CDR3 protein: CASSYLPDSIFAKNIQYF
CDR3 length: 14; V gene: TRBV6-5; clone size: NA; D gene: NA; CDR3 protein: CASVRGAVVTEAFF
CDR3 length: 14; V gene: TRBV3-1/TRBV3-2; clone size: NA; D gene: NA; CDR3 protein: CASSRTGQGYEQYF